Below are 21 T cell receptor beta chains sequenced from a single sample in a study of technical replicates of blood from several donors. Produced via immunoSEQ multiplex PCR; TCRdb's table is partial and in-frame only. Counted here are about 66,000 clones, 88% occurring once; the ten biggest clones make up 4.6%. Specimen: PBMCs. The receptors were sampled from a human donor in good health. Some clones in this sample may be carry-over from other donors' samples.

The chain joins TRBV19 to TRBJ2-4; D is undetermined. Germline values: CDR1 LNHDA, CDR2 SQIVND (reference sequence). The CDR3 is 12 residues long. Between the trimmed V and J ends, which lost 5 bases and 6 bases, there was a span of 8 bases. The CDR3 nucleotides are TGTGCCAGTAGTCCCCAGGCAAACATTCAGTACTTC. Translating it yields CASSPQANIQYF.

The genes are TRBV7-9 and TRBJ1-2; maybe TRBD1 (6 bases). CDR1 is SEHNR and CDR2 is FQNEAQ in the germline V gene (reference sequence). The CDR3 loop spans 12 amino acids. Trimming left V 8 bases short and J 4 bases short, with 11 bases between. The CDR3 loop reads CASPTGTYGYTF. The DNA of the CDR3 is TGTGCCAGCCCAACAGGGACCTATGGCTACACCTTC.

V usage is TRBV7-9 and J usage is TRBJ2-2; 8 positions agree with TRBD2. CDR1 SEHNR and CDR2 FQNEAQ come from the germline V gene (reference sequence). The length of the CDR3 is 14 residues. V dropped 2 bases and J dropped 7; count of bases not matched to a gene: 3. The CDR3 loop is CASSLSGSYGELFF. CDR3 in DNA: TGTGCCAGCAGCTTAAGCGGGAGTTACGGGGAGCTGTTTTTT.

The gene calls are TRBV5-6 and TRBJ2-1; 14 bases map to TRBD2. CDR3 length: 16 residues. Germline CDR1 reads SGHDT; CDR2 reads YYEEEE. Trimming removed 4 bases from V and 9 bases from J; junction bases left unmatched: 9. The CDR3 reads CASSKPGTSGGGEQFF. CDR3 in DNA: TGTGCCAGCAGCAAACCAGGGACTAGCGGGGGCGGTGAGCAGTTCTTC.

The J gene is TRBJ1-3, the V gene TRBV29-1; weak D call: TRBD1 (5 bases). This CDR3 comprises 13 residues. The germline V gene has CDR1 SQVTM and CDR2 ANQGSEA. V was trimmed by 6 bases and J by 0 bases, leaving 9 bases between them. The CDR3 sequence: CSVHQGSGNTIYF. Here the CDR3 DNA reads TGCAGCGTACATCAGGGCTCTGGAAACACCATATATTTT. The full variable domain, in which reference TRBV29-1 and TRBJ1-3 provide the parts outside the CDR3, is SAVISQKPSRDICQRGTSLTIQCQVDSQVTMMFWYRQQPGQSLTLIATANQGSEATYESGFVIDKFPISRPNLTFSTLTVSNMSPEDSSIYLCSVHQGSGNTIYFGEGSWLTVV.

In its sample, this clone was seen a few times. The CDR3 loop reads CASSQGVAGGPETQYF. CDR3 coding DNA: TGCGCCAGCAGCCAGGGGGTAGCGGGAGGGCCGGAGACCCAGTACTTC. The genes are TRBV4-3 and TRBJ2-5, with TRBD2 matching 11 bases. J gave up 5 bases and V 3 bases, and 8 bases lay outside the gene matches. CDR1 is LGHNA, CDR2 YSLEER, per germline. CDR3 length: 16 residues.

This chain connects TRBV19 to TRBJ1-5; 10 positions match TRBD1. CDR1 and CDR2 from the germline V gene are LNHDA and SQIVND (reference sequence). V dropped 8 bases and J dropped 0; count of bases not matched to a gene: 4. The CDR3 sequence is 15 residues long. The CDR3 DNA reads TGTGCCAGTTCCGGACAGGGGGTTAGCAATCAGCCCCAGCATTTT. Translated, it gives CASSGQGVSNQPQHF.

The sample holds a few counts of this clone. The J gene is TRBJ1-1, the V gene TRBV30, with D uncertain. With 2 bases removed from V and 4 bases from J, the gap between germline ends came to 11 bases. The CDR3 runs 13 residues. Germline CDR1 and CDR2: GTSNPN and SVGIG (reference sequence). The CDR3 DNA sequence: TGTGCCTGGAGTCCCCGGGTGGGCACTGAAGCTTTCTTT. It is translated as CAWSPRVGTEAFF. The entire variable domain, with the rest obtained from reference TRBV30 and TRBJ1-1, is as follows: SQTIHQWPATLVQPVGSPLSLECTVEGTSNPNLYWYRQAAGRGLQLLFYSVGIGQISSEVPQNLSASRPQDRQFILSSKKLLLSDSGFYLCAWSPRVGTEAFFGQGTRLTVV.

This clone has just a few counts. The gene calls are TRBV19 and TRBJ1-5, with 8 bases matching TRBD1. The germline CDR1 and CDR2 sequences are LNHDA and SQIVND (reference sequence). CDR3 length equals 15 residues. The trim removed 5 bases at V and 3 bases at J, leaving 6 bases unmatched. This CDR3 is CASSQDRGINQPQHF. The CDR3 nucleotides read TGTGCCAGTAGTCAAGACAGGGGAATCAATCAGCCCCAGCATTTT.

This clone appeared a single time. The rearrangement joins TRBV4-3 to TRBJ1-2, with 7 bases aligning to TRBD1. The CDR3 is 16 amino acids. Germline V gene sequence: CDR1 LGHNA, CDR2 YSLEER. Unmatched junction bases numbered 8, after V lost 0 bases and J lost 4 bases. The CDR3: CASSQDSHTGVYGYTF. The CDR3 DNA reads as TGCGCCAGCAGCCAAGATTCCCACACAGGGGTCTATGGCTACACCTTC.

By share, this clone counts as medium-sized (0.01 to 0.1%). The chain couples TRBV11-2 to TRBJ1-6; D not resolved. CDR3 length equals 17 residues. Germline CDR1 reads SGHAT; CDR2 reads FQNNGV. V lost 5 bases and J 1 base, leaving 15 bases between the germline ends. The CDR3 DNA reads TGTGCCAGCAGCCCCCCCTTAGAACGATCCTATAATTCACCCCTCCACTTT. Its translation is CASSPPLERSYNSPLHF.

The chain joins TRBV5-1 to TRBJ2-1, with TRBD2 identical over 9 bases. Germline V gene sequence: CDR1 SGHRS, CDR2 YFSETQ. V shed 4 bases and J 7 bases; nucleotides not matched to a gene: 15. CDR3 size: 17 residues. CDR3: CASSPGSSGAAGNEQFF. The CDR3 DNA follows: TGCGCCAGCAGCCCGGGGTCTAGCGGGGCCGCCGGTAATGAGCAGTTCTTC.

The chain has TRBV7-8 and TRBJ2-7, with TRBD1 as a possible D gene (5 bases). Germline lookup yields CDR1 SGHVS and CDR2 FQNEAQ. Trimming pared 4 bases from V and 3 bases from J, leaving 16 bases between. The CDR3 consists of 15 residues. CDR3 bases: TGTGCCAGCAGCTCCCCCTGGGGCAGCCACTACGAGCAGTACTTC. It specifies CASSSPWGSHYEQYF.

CDR3 sequence (DNA): TGTGCCACCAGCGCGGACAGGGGGGCCTACAATGAGCAGTTCTTC. Protein sequence: CATSADRGAYNEQFF. This chain links TRBV15 with TRBJ2-1, with 10 bases fitting TRBD1. The CDR3 is 15 residues long. CDR1 is LNHNV, CDR2 YYDKDF, per germline (reference sequence). J lost 2 bases, V lost 5 bases, and 3 bases had no gene match.

J is TRBJ2-5 and V is TRBV18; D possibly corresponds to TRBD2 (5 bases). Germline-derived CDR1 and CDR2 are KGHSH and LQKENI. V was trimmed by 0 bases and J by 4 bases, leaving 15 bases between them. The CDR3 has 16 residues. The CDR3 region is CASSPPILDLGETQYF. In nucleotides, the CDR3 is TGTGCCAGCTCACCACCAATACTAGACCTCGGAGAGACCCAGTACTTC.

This clone is a singleton in its sample. The genes are TRBV6-5 and TRBJ1-5, with 10 nucleotides matching TRBD1. The germline CDR1 and CDR2 sequences are MNHEY and SVGAGI. After removal of 2 bases from V and 7 bases from J, the junction contained 5 bases not matched to a gene. The CDR3 is made up of 15 amino acids. The DNA of the CDR3 is TGTGCCAGCAGTTACAGCGGGACAGGGGAGCAGCCCCAGCATTTT. Amino acids: CASSYSGTGEQPQHF.

The chain links TRBV7-9 to TRBJ1-1, with D perhaps TRBD1 (6 bases). CDR1 and CDR2 (germline): SEHNR, FQNEAQ (reference sequence). The CDR3 is 15 residues long. The ends were cut back, 2 bases at V and 3 bases at J, with 13 bases in the middle. The CDR3 sequence is CASSLFRGRHTEAFF. In DNA, the CDR3 is TGTGCCAGCAGCTTATTCAGGGGTAGGCACACTGAAGCTTTCTTT.

The chain uses TRBV11-3 and TRBJ2-1; 9 nucleotides align to TRBD1. CDR3 length: 15 residues. Trimming took 5 bases from V and 7 from J; bases not matched to a gene: 9. Germline V gene sequence: CDR1 SGHNT, CDR2 YENEEA. The CDR3 reads CASSPGTGLSNEQFF. CDR3 DNA: TGTGCCAGCAGCCCCGGGACAGGGTTATCAAATGAGCAGTTCTTC.

The chain employs TRBV4-2 and TRBJ2-1, with 11 bases fitting TRBD2. This CDR3 has 18 residues. CDR1 is LGHNA and CDR2 is YNFKEQ in the germline V gene. Trimming removed 3 bases from V and 0 bases from J; junction bases left unmatched: 7. Written as DNA, the CDR3 is TGTGCCAGCAGCCAGCTGCCTAGCGGGGGGCACTCCTACAATGAGCAGTTCTTC. Its translation: CASSQLPSGGHSYNEQFF.

The chain carries TRBV2 and TRBJ1-2, with D unclear. Trimming shortened V by 8 bases and J by 4 bases, and 14 bases separated the two germline ends. Germline values: CDR1 SNHLY, CDR2 FYNNEI. This CDR3 region has 13 residues. The CDR3 reads CASGKEGGYGYTF. The CDR3 DNA sequence: TGTGCCAGCGGGAAGGAGGGCGGCTATGGCTACACCTTC.

The gene calls are TRBV7-6 and TRBJ1-3; no firm D call. V gave up 5 bases and J gave up 0 bases, with 14 bases separating them. Germline CDR1 reads SGHVS; CDR2 reads FNYEAQ. The CDR3 covers 16 residues. The CDR3 nucleotides are TGTGCCAGCAGCCCTGGTTCATCCAGCTCTGGAAACACCATATATTTT. Its protein product is CASSPGSSSSGNTIYF.